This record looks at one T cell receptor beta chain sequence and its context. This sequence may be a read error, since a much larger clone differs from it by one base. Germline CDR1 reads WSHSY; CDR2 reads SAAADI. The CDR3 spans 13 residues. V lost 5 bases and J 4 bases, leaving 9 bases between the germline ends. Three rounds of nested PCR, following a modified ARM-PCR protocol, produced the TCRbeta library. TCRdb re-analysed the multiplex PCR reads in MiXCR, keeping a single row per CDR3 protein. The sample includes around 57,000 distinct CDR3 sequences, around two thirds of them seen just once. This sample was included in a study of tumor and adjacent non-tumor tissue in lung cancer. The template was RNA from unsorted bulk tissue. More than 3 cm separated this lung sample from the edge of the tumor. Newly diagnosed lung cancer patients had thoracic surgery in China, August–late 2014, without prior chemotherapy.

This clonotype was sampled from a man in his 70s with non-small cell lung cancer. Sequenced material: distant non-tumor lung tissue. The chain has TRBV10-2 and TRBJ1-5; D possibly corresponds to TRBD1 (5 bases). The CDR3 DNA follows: TGCGCCAGCAGTCCCGAGGGGAATCAGCCCCAGCATTTT. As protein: CASSPEGNQPQHF.